The source of this T cell receptor (beta chain) is a study of CD8+ T cells in alopecia areata. Looking at the study overall: Dosing spanned 6 to 18 months on tofacitinib, then 6 months off drug. Overall study findings and caveats: A great number of expanded lesional clones endured in scalp and blood during tofacitinib. As there was one nonresponder, how baseline CD8+ expansion relates to response remains uncertain.

The CDR3 loop spans 14 amino acids. Deletions cut 4 bases from V and 0 bases from J, with 8 bases between. Germline assignment: CDR1 MNHEY and CDR2 SMNVEV (reference sequence). Following RNA extraction, reverse transcription yielded cDNA that acted as the sequencing template. Method: immunoSEQ multiplex PCR; TCRdb's copy keeps in-frame clones and lacks some. Altogether roughly 230,000 clones are present, about 40% being singletons, with the ten largest covering about 2.4%. Documented treatment: oral pan-JAK inhibitor, 5-10 mg twice daily. A remark on this clone: Its cognate antigen is unknown.

The clonotype was recovered from a human donor with alopecia areata. This sequence joins TRBV27 and TRBJ2-3; weak D call: TRBD1 (5 bases). The sample here was CD4+ T cells sorted from blood, taken at approximately week 39, from a patient treated with tofacitinib. DNA for the CDR3: TGTGCCAGCAGTTCCAGGGATAGCACAGATACGCAGTATTTT. Translated, it gives CASSSRDSTDTQYF.